Listed here is a single TCR beta chain. The data were obtained in a study of blood T cell repertoires in COVID-19. The wider study: Material from acute and convalescent COVID-19 was sourced from the United States, Italy and Spain. From T cells, B-cell-depleted T cells, or PBMCs came the material, which was cDNA or gDNA.

Germline CDR1 reads SNHLY; CDR2 reads FYNNEI. V trimming: 8 bases; J trimming: 5 bases; junction bases outside the gene matches: 16. CDR3 length: 16 residues. Original methodology: Estimation of nucleated cell counts was performed using reference gene primer amplification. Only in-frame clones appear in the TCRdb table, and some are missing; sequencing was by immunoSEQ multiplex PCR. V and J calls plus clone size are reproduced from that table; the DNA served to infer D and trimming. Among over 300,000 clones listed, more than 80% were seen once. This rearrangement joins TRBV2 to TRBJ2-3; 7 nucleotides line up with TRBD2. The sample comprised peripheral blood. This clonotype was sampled from a man aged 35 to 55 with acute or convalescent COVID-19. Written as DNA, the CDR3 is TGTGCCAGCGTGGGGCGATTGGCGGGAGCAGGAGATACGCAGTATTTT. Encoded protein: CASVGRLAGAGDTQYF.